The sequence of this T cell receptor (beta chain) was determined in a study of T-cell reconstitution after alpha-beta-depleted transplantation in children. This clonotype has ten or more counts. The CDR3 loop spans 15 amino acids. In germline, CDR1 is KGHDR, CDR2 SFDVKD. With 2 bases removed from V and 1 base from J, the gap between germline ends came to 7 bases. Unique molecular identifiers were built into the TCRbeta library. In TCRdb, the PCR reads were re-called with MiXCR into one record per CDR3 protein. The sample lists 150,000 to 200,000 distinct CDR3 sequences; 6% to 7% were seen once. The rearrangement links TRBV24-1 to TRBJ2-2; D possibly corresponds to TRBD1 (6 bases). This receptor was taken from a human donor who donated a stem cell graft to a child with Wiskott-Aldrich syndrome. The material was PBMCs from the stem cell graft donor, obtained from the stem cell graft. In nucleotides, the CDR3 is TGTGCCACCAGTGATTACAGGGAGAACACCGGGGAGCTGTTTTTT. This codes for CATSDYRENTGELFF.